What follows are 2 T cell receptor beta chains derived from one specimen sequenced in a study of T cells in Graves' hyperthyroidism and ophthalmopathy. RNA transcripts gave rise to amplified TCR beta CDR3 regions. The study used the HTBI primer set for a first-round RT-PCR of the TCR CDR3. Via MiXCR, TCRdb re-called the multiplex PCR reads, giving one row per CDR3 protein. The table has 490,000 or so distinct CDR3 sequences, approximately 48% seen once. The material sequenced was peripheral blood or thyroid tissue (not recorded which). These receptors came from an adult woman with Graves' disease, either hyperthyroidism or ophthalmopathy (not recorded which).

For this clonotype: A much larger clone lies one base from this, so it may be a read error. This chain uses TRBV20-1 with TRBJ2-7, with 7 nucleotides matching TRBD2. The CDR3 is made up of 15 amino acids. CDR1 DFQATT and CDR2 SNEGSKA come from the germline V gene (reference sequence). J lost 5 bases, V lost 3 bases, and 13 bases had no gene match. CDR3: CSARFGGGGRHEQYF. The CDR3 nucleotides read TGCAGTGCTAGGTTTGGGGGGGGGGGAAGGCACGAGCAGTACTTC.

This clonotype occurred many times. V and J are TRBV6-6 and TRBJ2-7; 8 bases match TRBD2. J was trimmed by 1 base and V by 4 bases; bases with no gene match: 6. The CDR3 has 15 residues. CDR1 MNHNY and CDR2 SVGAGI come from the germline V gene (reference sequence). CDR3 in amino acids: CASSSRLATSYEQYF. The CDR3 DNA sequence: TGTGCCAGCAGTTCTCGACTAGCGACATCCTACGAGCAGTACTTC.